The clone carrying this TCR beta chain occurred many times. Antigen unknown. The sample is drawn from a study of regulatory T cells in long-lasting Graves disease. Looking at the study overall: Antithyroid drugs had been taken by newly diagnosed Graves' patients for under 3 months. Study-wide findings and caveats: Persistent Graves' disease cases displayed lower TCR diversity than newly diagnosed ones.

Library construction for TCR beta used iRepertoire HTBI primers and Arm-PCR of CDR3 regions. A single record per CDR3 protein comes from TCRdb applying MiXCR to the multiplex PCR reads. This table holds roughly 380,000 distinct CDR3 sequences, around a sixth found once. Stated time point: newly diagnosed GD, antithyroid drugs for less than 3 months. Preparation of the TCR library used RNA extracted from PBMCs. Sequences were derived from peripheral blood mononuclear cells (PBMCs), sampled at new diagnosis, from a patient treated with antithyroid drugs. The source of this sequence is a female donor with Graves disease.

The CDR3 reads CASSSTTGDHGYTF. CDR3 nucleotide sequence: TGTGCCAGCAGTTCGACGACAGGGGATCATGGCTACACCTTC. The V call is TRBV12-3 or TRBV12-4, the J call TRBJ1-2, with TRBD1 matching over 8 bases. The length of the CDR3 is 14 residues. The V and J ends lost 4 bases and 6 bases, in that order; junction bases with no gene match: 7.